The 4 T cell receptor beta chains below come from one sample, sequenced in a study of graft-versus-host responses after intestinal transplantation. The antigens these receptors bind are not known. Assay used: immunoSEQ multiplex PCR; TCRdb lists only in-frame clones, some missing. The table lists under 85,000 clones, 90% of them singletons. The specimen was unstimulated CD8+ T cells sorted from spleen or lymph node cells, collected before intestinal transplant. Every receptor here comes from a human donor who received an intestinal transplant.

DNA of the CDR3: TGTGCCAGCTCACTCGGGACTCCCGAAACCTACGAGCAGTACTTC. It encodes CASSLGTPETYEQYF. The chain links TRBV18 to TRBJ2-7, with D possibly TRBD2 on 6 matching bases. CDR1 and CDR2 (germline): KGHSH, LQKENI. CDR3 size: 15 residues. Trimming cost V 4 bases and J 2 bases, with 15 bases left between them.

The CDR3 region is CASSLLQVYGYTF. The CDR3 DNA is TGTGCCAGCAGTTTATTACAGGTCTATGGCTACACCTTC. This chain uses TRBV28 with TRBJ1-2, with a weak D call TRBD1 (5 bases). The V and J ends lost 1 base and 4 bases respectively, with 7 bases between them. This CDR3 has 13 amino acids. The V gene's germline CDR1 is MDHEN and CDR2 SYDVKM.

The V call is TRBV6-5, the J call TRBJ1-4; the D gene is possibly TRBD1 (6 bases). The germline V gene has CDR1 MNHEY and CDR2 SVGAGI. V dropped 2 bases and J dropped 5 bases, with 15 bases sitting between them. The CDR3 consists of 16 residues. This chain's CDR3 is CASSYADRDTNEKLFF. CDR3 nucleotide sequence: TGTGCCAGCAGTTACGCCGACCGGGACACAAATGAAAAACTGTTTTTT.

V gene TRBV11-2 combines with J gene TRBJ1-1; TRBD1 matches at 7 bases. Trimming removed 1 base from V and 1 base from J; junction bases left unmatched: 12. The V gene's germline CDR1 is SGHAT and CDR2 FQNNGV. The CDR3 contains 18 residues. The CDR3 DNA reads TGTGCCAGCAGCTTAGGATTGGGGACAGTAGATAGGAACACTGAAGCTTTCTTT. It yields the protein CASSLGLGTVDRNTEAFF. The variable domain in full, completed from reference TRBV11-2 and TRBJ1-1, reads EAGVAQSPRYKIIEKRQSVAFWCNPISGHATLYWYQQILGQGPKLLIQFQNNGVVDDSQLPKDRFSAERLKGVDSTLKIQPAKLEDSAVYLCASSLGLGTVDRNTEAFFGQGTRLTVV.